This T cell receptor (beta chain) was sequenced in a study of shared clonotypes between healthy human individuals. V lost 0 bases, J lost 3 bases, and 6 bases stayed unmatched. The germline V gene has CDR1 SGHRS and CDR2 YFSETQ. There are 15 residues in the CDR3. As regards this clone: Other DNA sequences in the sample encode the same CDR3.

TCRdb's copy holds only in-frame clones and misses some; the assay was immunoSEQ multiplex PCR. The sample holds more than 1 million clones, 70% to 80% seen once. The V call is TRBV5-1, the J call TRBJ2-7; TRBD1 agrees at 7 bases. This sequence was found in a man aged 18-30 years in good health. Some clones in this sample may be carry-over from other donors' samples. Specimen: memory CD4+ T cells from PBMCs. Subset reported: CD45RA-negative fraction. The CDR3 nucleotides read TGCGCCAGCAGCTTGGCCGGGACAGACATCTACGAGCAGTACTTC. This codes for CASSLAGTDIYEQYF.